The subject of this entry is one T cell receptor beta chain. Methods used by the authors: Reference gene primer amplification gave nucleated cell count estimates. TCRdb's table, derived via immunoSEQ multiplex PCR, lists solely in-frame clones and lacks some. The V and J calls and the clone size are those of that table, but D and trimming were determined from the DNA. Of 15,000 or so clones in the sample, approximately 85% were seen once. Trimming removed 6 bases at V and 10 bases at J, with 11 bases between. Germline CDR1 is SGHRS and CDR2 is YFSETQ. CDR3 length equals 11 residues. The sample belongs to a study of blood T cell repertoires in COVID-19. Study summary: COVID-19 samples from acute and convalescent phases originated in the United States, Italy and Spain. Sample material is recorded as cDNA or gDNA derived from T cells, B-cell-depleted T cells, or PBMCs.

Sequencing was carried out using peripheral blood. This sequence originates from a man at least 80 years old with active COVID-19. This chain links TRBV5-1 with TRBJ2-1; a possible D gene is TRBD1 (6 bases). In nucleotides, the CDR3 is TGCGCCAGCACCCTCGACAGGGAGCAGTTCTTC. It yields the protein CASTLDREQFF.